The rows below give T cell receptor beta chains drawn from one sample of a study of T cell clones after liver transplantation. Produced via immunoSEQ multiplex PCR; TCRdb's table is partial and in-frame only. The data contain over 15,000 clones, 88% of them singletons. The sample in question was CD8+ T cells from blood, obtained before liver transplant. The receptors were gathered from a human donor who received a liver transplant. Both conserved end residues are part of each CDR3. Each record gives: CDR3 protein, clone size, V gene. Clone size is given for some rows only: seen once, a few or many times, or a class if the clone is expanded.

CDR3 protein: CASSQDSRGAPHEQYF; clone size: .; V gene: TRBV4-3
CDR3 protein: CASSSGLAEANEQYF; clone size: .; V gene: TRBV7-9
CDR3 protein: CAWRGSSNQPQHF; clone size: .; V gene: TRBV30
CDR3 protein: CASSFGVSTYEQYF; clone size: .; V gene: TRBV5-6
CDR3 protein: CASTTGTSGSNEQFF; clone size: .; V gene: TRBV7-9
CDR3 protein: CASSFGTSNYGYTF; clone size: .; V gene: TRBV5-6
CDR3 protein: CASSPGTGVPYEQYF; clone size: .; V gene: TRBV28
CDR3 protein: CASSLYRTYGYTF; clone size: .; V gene: TRBV28
CDR3 protein: CASSQKVGVDEQFF; clone size: .; V gene: TRBV2
CDR3 protein: CASSLWSKSVGDTQYF; clone size: .; V gene: TRBV28
CDR3 protein: CSVEGDSTSYEQYF; clone size: medium-sized; V gene: TRBV29-1
CDR3 protein: CASSNGQSYEQYF; clone size: once; V gene: TRBV19
CDR3 protein: CASSFTGTNTEAFF; clone size: .; V gene: TRBV27
CDR3 protein: CASSPQGATYEQYF; clone size: once; V gene: TRBV19
CDR3 protein: CASSLEFTGSSYGYTF; clone size: .; V gene: TRBV5-1
CDR3 protein: CASSITGGAVFSTDTQYF; clone size: .; V gene: TRBV19
CDR3 protein: CASSQLTGADTEAFF; clone size: .; V gene: TRBV4-3
CDR3 protein: CASSFSWEQFF; clone size: .; V gene: TRBV7-2
CDR3 protein: CASSEPGGATEAFF; clone size: .; V gene: TRBV2
CDR3 protein: CSVETQGYEQYF; clone size: .; V gene: TRBV29-1
CDR3 protein: CASSFGVGRTDTQYF; clone size: .; V gene: TRBV5-8
CDR3 protein: CASSLGNHGTSHEQYF; clone size: .; V gene: TRBV11-2